A single sample is the source of the 7 T cell receptor beta chains below, sequenced in a study of blood T cell repertoires in COVID-19. Assay used: immunoSEQ multiplex PCR; TCRdb lists only in-frame clones, some missing. The sample comprises some 17,000 clones, over 75% of which are singletons, and roughly 30% rests with the top ten. The material sequenced was peripheral blood. The source is a woman in her 70s with active COVID-19.

The V gene is TRBV3-1 (or the pseudogene TRBV3-2), the J gene TRBJ2-7; the match to TRBD1 covers 10 bases. Trimming removed 4 bases from V and 5 bases from J; junction bases left unmatched: 5. CDR1 and CDR2 (germline): LGHDT, YNNKEL (reference sequence). The CDR3 length is 14 residues. The CDR3 DNA reads as TGTGCCAGCAGCCTTCGGGACAGGGGCGACGAGCAGTACTTC. Translated: CASSLRDRGDEQYF.

The chain is built from TRBV6-5 and TRBJ1-1; D is uncertain. Per the germline V gene, CDR1 is MNHEY and CDR2 is SVGAGI. This CDR3 has 15 residues. V lost 6 bases and J lost 0, with 14 bases in between. The CDR3 sequence: CASRDRLLMNTEAFF. The DNA for the CDR3 is TGTGCCAGCAGGGATAGACTGCTAATGAACACTGAAGCTTTCTTT.

The J gene is TRBJ2-7, the V gene TRBV6-1; 9 bases line up with TRBD2. The CDR3 runs 15 residues. Looked up from germline, CDR1 is MNHNS and CDR2 is SASEGT. V trimming: 2 bases; J trimming: 4 bases; junction bases outside the gene matches: 6. CDR3 residues: CASSEYGTSPYEQYF. Here the CDR3 DNA reads TGTGCCAGCAGTGAATACGGGACTAGCCCTTACGAGCAGTACTTC.

The gene calls are TRBV5-1 and TRBJ1-4; D possibly corresponds to TRBD1 (5 bases). CDR1 and CDR2 from the germline V gene are SGHRS and YFSETQ. This CDR3 is 15 amino acids long. Trimming took off 4 bases at V and 5 bases at J, with 15 bases between the two ends. Here the CDR3 reads CASSPAASGNEKLFF. The CDR3, as DNA: TGCGCCAGCAGCCCGGCGGCGTCAGGGAATGAAAAACTGTTTTTT.

This chain uses TRBV9 with TRBJ1-3; possibly TRBD1 for D (6 bases). V was clipped by 0 bases and J by 0 bases, with 10 bases between them. Looked up from germline, CDR1 is SGDLS and CDR2 is YYNGEE. The CDR3 sequence is 16 residues long. This CDR3 reads CASSVAIQGSGNTIYF. The CDR3 DNA follows: TGTGCCAGCAGCGTAGCTATACAGGGCTCTGGAAACACCATATATTTT.

The chain couples TRBV6-5 to TRBJ1-2; TRBD1 agrees at 8 bases. The J segment lost 3 bases and the V segment lost 5 bases, leaving 5 bases of the junction unmatched. The CDR3 extends over 14 amino acids. The V gene's germline CDR1 is MNHEY and CDR2 SVGAGI. CDR3 amino acids: CASSPGTGDYGYTF. CDR3 DNA sequence: TGTGCCAGCAGTCCCGGGACAGGCGACTATGGCTACACCTTC.

The CDR3 DNA reads TGTGCCAGCAGCTACCGGGACAGGGTGGACCATGAGCAGTTCTTC. Translating it yields CASSYRDRVDHEQFF. The chain uses TRBV5-6 and TRBJ2-1; 9 bases align to TRBD1. J lost 8 bases, V lost 3 bases, and 9 bases had no gene match. The CDR3 is 15 amino acids. Germline assignment: CDR1 SGHDT and CDR2 YYEEEE. The complete variable domain, with remaining parts taken from reference TRBV5-6 and TRBJ2-1, reads DAGVTQSPTHLIKTRGQQVTLRCSPKSGHDTVSWYQQALGQGPQFIFQYYEEEERQRGNFPDRFSGHQFPNYSSELNVNALLLGDSALYLCASSYRDRVDHEQFFGPGTRLTVL.